This T cell receptor (beta chain) came from a study of OX40 agonist ivuxolimab in advanced cancers. Overall study context: Participants could have had prior anti-PD-1, anti-PD-L1 or anti-CTLA-4 therapy, and less than 45% had some.

Exclusion applied to patients with autoimmune disease history or systemic immunosuppression. The study sampled blood at baseline, cycle 4 day 1, and cycle 7 day 1. Unmatched junction bases numbered 5, after V lost 4 bases and J lost 4 bases. The CDR3 is 14 residues long. Germline loops: CDR1 SGDLS, CDR2 YYNGEE. Assay used: immunoSEQ multiplex PCR; TCRdb lists only in-frame clones, some missing. The sample holds about 34,000 clones, roughly four fifths seen once. The chain links TRBV9 to TRBJ2-1, with 7 bases aligning to TRBD1. Sequenced here: CD4+ or CD8+ T cells sorted from blood, sampled in a trial of the OX40 agonist ivuxolimab. The origin of this receptor is an adult with an advanced solid tumor such as melanoma, head and neck, liver or kidney cancer. The CDR3 DNA is TGTGCCAGCAGCCCCAGACAGGGTTACAATGAGCAGTTCTTC. Its translation: CASSPRQGYNEQFF. Combining the CDR3 with reference TRBV9 and TRBJ2-1 gives the whole variable domain DSGVTQTPKHLITATGQRVTLRCSPRSGDLSVYWYQQSLDQGLQFLIQYYNGEERAKGNILERFSAQQFPDLHSELNLSSLELGDSALYFCASSPRQGYNEQFFGPGTRLTVL.